This T cell receptor beta chain originates from a study of post-analysis software for immune sequencing data. There are 17 residues in the CDR3. V lost 0 bases and J 5 bases, leaving 14 bases between the germline ends. Per germline, CDR1 LNHNV and CDR2 YYDKDF (reference sequence). Built from TCR beta cDNA, the libraries had unique molecular identifiers in them. The T cell input of 1 to 10 million gave about 500,000 cDNA molecules. One entry per CDR3 protein, called by TCRdb with MiXCR from the PCR reads. The sample lists 650,000 to 850,000 distinct CDR3 sequences; 35% to 55% were seen once. For this clonotype: Its antigen is not known.

Study findings and constraints: Multiple sclerosis patients showed significantly lower normalized Chao1 diversity than controls did. About five TRBV segments were more frequent in patients than controls; TRBV5-6, TRBV5-1 and TRBV20-1 belonged to this group.

The sample taken for sequencing was blood. The sequence derives from a girl between 10 and 17 years old with multiple sclerosis. This chain links TRBV15 with TRBJ1-6; no reliable D call. The CDR3 here is CATSREVKGRNNSPLHF. CDR3 in DNA: TGTGCCACCAGCAGAGAAGTAAAAGGGCGGAATAATTCACCCCTCCACTTT.